One and the same sample provided the 27 T cell receptor beta chains below, sequenced in a study of identical twins. Each CDR3 protein is one row after TCRdb ran MiXCR on the 5' RACE reads. Of some 690,000 distinct CDR3 sequences listed, about 20% are singletons. These data are also associated with another study on T cells expressing NK-cell markers.

The specimen was PBMCs. Receptors originate from a woman aged 18-29 years in good health.

In this sample, this clonotype turned up a few times. The chain carries TRBV10-3 and TRBJ2-7; D is perhaps TRBD2 (5 bases). The germline CDR1 and CDR2 sequences are ENHRY and SYGVKD. Trimming left V 9 bases short and J 6 bases short, with 18 bases between. This CDR3 has 13 amino acids. Here the CDR3 DNA reads TGTGCCATGGCCAATGGACTGGCCTCCGAGCAGTACTTC. Translation gives CAMANGLASEQYF.

This rearrangement joins TRBV12-3 or TRBV12-4 to TRBJ2-5; TRBD2 aligns across 11 bases. J gave up 4 bases and V 7 bases, and 8 bases lay outside the gene matches. This CDR3 has 15 amino acids. DNA of the CDR3: TGTGCCAGCACCCTGGGGCTAGCGGGGGGAGAGACCCAGTACTTC. As protein: CASTLGLAGGETQYF.

The chain carries TRBV7-9 and TRBJ2-7, with TRBD1 identical over 7 bases. Per the germline V gene, CDR1 is SEHNR and CDR2 is FQNEAQ (reference sequence). This CDR3 contains 16 residues. J was trimmed by 4 bases and V by 2 bases; bases with no gene match: 11. CDR3 loop: CASSLQHSSRGYEQYF. In nucleotides, the CDR3 is TGTGCCAGCAGCTTACAGCATTCGAGCAGGGGGTACGAGCAGTACTTC. Looking up the rest from reference TRBV7-9 and TRBJ2-7 gives the full variable domain: DTGVSQNPRHKITKRGQNVTFRCDPISEHNRLYWYRQTLGQGPEFLTYFQNEAQLEKSRLLSDRFSAERPKGSFSTLEIQRTEQGDSAMYLCASSLQHSSRGYEQYFGPGTRLTVT.

This clonotype was seen a few times. This chain uses TRBV20-1 with TRBJ2-5; a possible D gene is TRBD2 (7 bases). Germline CDR1 is DFQATT and CDR2 is SNEGSKA (reference sequence). V lost 1 base and J 5 bases, leaving 17 bases between the germline ends. The CDR3 contains 15 residues. The CDR3 spells CSARGALGGRETQYF. For the CDR3, the DNA is TGCAGTGCTAGAGGGGCTCTGGGGGGGCGGGAGACCCAGTACTTC.

A few counts support this clonotype. The chain is built from TRBV12-3 or TRBV12-4 and TRBJ2-1; 8 positions match TRBD2. The J segment lost 8 bases and the V segment lost 3 bases, leaving 12 bases of the junction unmatched. The CDR3 has 16 amino acids. CDR3 amino acids: CASSFRGGGTRYEQFF. The CDR3 DNA follows: TGTGCCAGCAGTTTTCGAGGCGGGGGGACCCGTTATGAGCAGTTCTTC.

V is TRBV4-3 and J is TRBJ2-3; no reliable D call. The CDR3 runs 17 residues. CDR1 and CDR2 (germline): LGHNA, YSLEER. V lost 1 base to trimming and J lost 1 base, with 15 bases between them. This CDR3 is CASSQVITVKGTDTQYF. Written as DNA, the CDR3 is TGCGCCAGCAGCCAAGTGATAACTGTTAAGGGCACAGATACGCAGTATTTT.

This chain uses TRBV6-5 with TRBJ2-7, with TRBD2 identical over 10 bases. The CDR3 runs to 15 residues. CDR1 MNHEY and CDR2 SVGAGI come from the germline V gene. Unmatched junction bases numbered 9, after V lost 7 bases and J lost 3 bases. CDR3 loop: CASNLLAGSSYEQYF. CDR3 nucleotide sequence: TGTGCCAGCAACTTACTAGCGGGGTCGAGCTACGAGCAGTACTTC.

This clonotype was detected many times. The chain combines TRBV20-1 with TRBJ1-2; 8 bases are shared with TRBD1. J lost 13 bases, V lost 1 base, and 8 bases had no gene match. This CDR3 has 12 amino acids. From germline, CDR1 is DFQATT and CDR2 SNEGSKA (reference sequence). CDR3 residues: CSARAPGGGSTF. The CDR3 nucleotides read TGCAGTGCTAGAGCACCAGGGGGCGGAAGCACCTTC.

The gene calls are TRBV9 and TRBJ1-6, with unresolved D. The V end was cut by 0 bases, the J end by 1 base, with 2 bases between. The CDR3 covers 14 residues. In germline, CDR1 is SGDLS, CDR2 YYNGEE. The CDR3 DNA reads as TGTGCCAGCAGCGTAGGGTCCTATAATTCACCCCTCCACTTT. It is translated as CASSVGSYNSPLHF.

This clonotype has a handful of counts. The V and J genes are TRBV7-2 and TRBJ2-5, with D possibly being TRBD1 (5 bases). With 8 bases removed from V and 4 bases from J, the gap between germline ends came to 17 bases. Germline CDR1 and CDR2: SGHTA and FQGNSA. The CDR3 is 14 amino acids. The CDR3 reads CASQQDATRETQYF. The CDR3 bases are TGTGCCAGCCAACAGGACGCGACCCGAGAGACCCAGTACTTC.

The J gene is TRBJ2-3, the V gene TRBV6-2 or TRBV6-3, with D unclear. The CDR3 contains 12 residues. V shed 4 bases and J shed 6 bases, with 8 bases lying between them. Per the germline V gene, CDR1 is MNHEY and CDR2 is SVGEGT. CDR3 in amino acids: CASSFERDTQYF. CDR3 DNA: TGTGCCAGCAGTTTCGAACGGGATACGCAGTATTTT.

The chain recombines TRBV5-5 with TRBJ2-7; 7 nucleotides match TRBD2. The germline V gene encodes CDR1 SGHKS and CDR2 YYEKEE (reference sequence). The V gene end was trimmed by 0 bases and the J gene end by 0 bases; junction bases not matched to a gene: 3. The CDR3 runs to 15 residues. CDR3 amino acids: CASSLGEGLSYEQYF. In nucleotides, the CDR3 is TGTGCCAGCAGCTTGGGGGAGGGCCTCTCCTACGAGCAGTACTTC.

This clonotype was counted many times. The chain links TRBV7-9 to TRBJ2-3; D remains ambiguous. This CDR3 has 12 residues. Trimming stripped 5 bases from V and 5 bases from J, with 8 bases between. Germline lookup yields CDR1 SEHNR and CDR2 FQNEAQ (reference sequence). CDR3 region: CASSPTGDTQYF. The CDR3 coding sequence is TGTGCCAGCAGCCCTACCGGAGATACGCAGTATTTT.

In its sample, this clonotype was seen a few times. J is TRBJ2-2 and V is TRBV10-3; unclear D gene. There are 12 residues in the CDR3. Trimming stripped 4 bases from V and 4 bases from J, with 4 bases between. Germline assignment: CDR1 ENHRY and CDR2 SYGVKD. The CDR3 spells CAISGGTGELFF. CDR3 in DNA: TGTGCCATCAGTGGGGGCACCGGGGAGCTGTTTTTT.

This rearrangement joins TRBV7-3 to TRBJ2-7; 7 bases are shared with TRBD1. The CDR3 runs 15 residues. The trim removed 5 bases at V and 7 bases at J, leaving 14 bases unmatched. Germline lookup yields CDR1 SGHTA and CDR2 FQGTGA. CDR3 in amino acids: CASSLQGTGAREQYF. CDR3 nucleotide sequence: TGTGCCAGCAGCCTACAAGGAACAGGGGCTAGGGAGCAGTACTTC.

This clonotype occurred a few times. The rearrangement joins TRBV7-6 to TRBJ2-7; possibly TRBD1 or TRBD2 for D (7 bases each). With 4 bases removed from V and 7 bases from J, the gap between germline ends came to 20 bases. The CDR3 has 15 amino acids. Germline CDR1 is SGHVS and CDR2 is FNYEAQ. The DNA of the CDR3 is TGTGCCAGCAGCTCCAGAACACAGGGGCGGGAGGAGCAGTACTTC. It is translated as CASSSRTQGREEQYF.

The chain joins TRBV7-9 to TRBJ2-2, with D uncertain. The CDR3 is 15 amino acids. Germline CDR1 is SEHNR and CDR2 is FQNEAQ (reference sequence). V gave up 1 base and J gave up 5 bases, with 11 bases separating them. CDR3 amino acids: CASSLGQLLTGELFF. The CDR3 bases are TGTGCCAGCAGCTTAGGGCAGCTTTTAACCGGGGAGCTGTTTTTT.

The chain uses TRBV20-1 and TRBJ2-3; 9 bases line up with TRBD2. From germline, CDR1 is DFQATT and CDR2 SNEGSKA (reference sequence). The CDR3 has 14 amino acids. V was clipped by 0 bases and J by 4 bases; unmatched bases: 2. The CDR3 loop is CSARDLAGPDTQYF. The CDR3 coding sequence is TGCAGTGCTAGAGATCTAGCGGGACCAGATACGCAGTATTTT.

This clonotype was observed many times. V gene TRBV27 combines with J gene TRBJ2-1, with D uncertain. This CDR3 region has 13 residues. Germline CDR1 and CDR2: MNHEY and SMNVEV (reference sequence). Deletions cut 6 bases from V and 7 bases from J, with 13 bases between. CDR3 DNA sequence: TGTGCCAGCAGCCGGAATCGCGGAAATGAGCAGTTCTTC. Its protein is CASSRNRGNEQFF.

This clonotype was counted only a few times. The chain joins TRBV29-1 to TRBJ2-1; TRBD2 matches 8 bases. V trimming: 4 bases; J trimming: 8 bases; junction bases outside the gene matches: 10. This CDR3 contains 14 residues. Germline V gives CDR1 SQVTM, CDR2 ANQGSEA. The CDR3 region has the DNA TGCAGCGTTGCGAGGCGGGAGGTAATAGATGAGCAGTTCTTC. This sequence encodes CSVARREVIDEQFF.

The rearrangement links TRBV29-1 to TRBJ2-1; 8 nucleotides agree with TRBD1. CDR1 is SQVTM, CDR2 ANQGSEA, per germline. The V and J ends lost 8 bases and 9 bases, in that order; junction bases with no gene match: 6. The CDR3 runs 11 residues. CDR3 nucleotide sequence: TGCAGCCTCTCACAGGGGGGTGAGCAGTTCTTC. Its translation: CSLSQGGEQFF.

The chain recombines TRBV7-2 with TRBJ2-3; TRBD2 is a possible D gene (6 bases). CDR3 length: 16 residues. The ends were cut back, 3 bases at V and 2 bases at J, with 15 bases in the middle. Germline V gene sequence: CDR1 SGHTA, CDR2 FQGNSA. CDR3 sequence reads: CASSFGLWDFTDTQYF. CDR3 DNA sequence: TGTGCCAGCAGCTTTGGACTCTGGGACTTCACAGATACGCAGTATTTT.

This clonotype appeared a few times. The J gene is TRBJ1-1, the V gene TRBV25-1; possible D gene TRBD1, 6 bases. V was cut by 6 bases and J by 4 bases, with 15 bases left in between. Germline V gene data show CDR1 as MGHDK and CDR2 as SYGVNS. The CDR3 is 14 amino acids. Written as DNA, the CDR3 is TGTGCCAGCAGCCTAACAGGGAAGGGCACTGAAGCTTTCTTT. Its protein product is CASSLTGKGTEAFF.

The chain recombines TRBV20-1 with TRBJ2-1; D is possibly TRBD1 (7 bases). CDR1 is DFQATT and CDR2 is SNEGSKA in the germline V gene (reference sequence). This CDR3 spans 14 amino acids. Trimming took 5 bases from V and 8 from J, leaving 19 bases between them. The CDR3 region has the DNA TGCAGTGCTCCGCAGAGGGGGCGGGGCGATGAGCAGTTCTTC. Translation gives CSAPQRGRGDEQFF.

This clonotype occurred many times. The chain recombines TRBV5-1 with TRBJ2-5; 9 bases align to TRBD1. The CDR3 covers 17 residues. Germline values: CDR1 SGHRS, CDR2 YFSETQ. The trim removed 6 bases at V and 4 bases at J, leaving 16 bases unmatched. The DNA of the CDR3 is TGCGCCAGCAAAGGGATCTCCGGGACAGGGCGTGCAGAGACCCAGTACTTC. Its translation is CASKGISGTGRAETQYF.

The chain joins TRBV14 to TRBJ2-5; D gene ambiguous. This CDR3 is 14 amino acids long. Trimming left V 0 bases short and J 2 bases short, with 7 bases between. CDR1 and CDR2 from the germline V gene are SGHDN and FVKESK. CDR3 coding DNA: TGTGCCAGCAGCCAAGAGCAAGGACAAGAGACCCAGTACTTC. It specifies CASSQEQGQETQYF.

In this sample, this clonotype turned up a few times. The chain is built from TRBV2 and TRBJ2-1; 7 nucleotides agree with TRBD2. The CDR3 has 18 amino acids. The J segment lost 4 bases and the V segment lost 2 bases, leaving 14 bases of the junction unmatched. Per the germline V gene, CDR1 is SNHLY and CDR2 is FYNNEI. DNA of the CDR3: TGTGCCAGCAGTGAACTACCCACCCGACTAGCTGGATACAATGAGCAGTTCTTC. Its translation is CASSELPTRLAGYNEQFF.